This TCR beta chain derives from a study of Graves' ophthalmopathy and Graves' hyperthyroidism. The study amplified TCR beta CDR3 regions using RNA transcripts. HTBI-primed RT-PCR formed the first round, and a multiplex PCR formed the second. TCRdb processed the multiplex PCR reads anew with MiXCR; each CDR3 protein has one entry. The table lists around 170,000 distinct CDR3 sequences, less than 45% of them singletons. Losses at the gene ends were 6 bases for V and 4 bases for J; bases not matched to a gene: 3. The CDR3 covers 14 residues. Presentation of ophthalmopathy in the donors involved moderate-to-severe activity, CAS ≥3, NOSPECS ≥4 and a duration under 3 months.

The rearrangement links TRBV12-3 or TRBV12-4 to TRBJ1-6; 7 nucleotides match TRBD1. This receptor was identified in a middle-aged woman with Graves' ophthalmopathy. Sequencing input: peripheral blood. The CDR3 loop is CASRMGQYNSPLHF. DNA of the CDR3: TGTGCCAGCAGGATGGGACAGTATAATTCACCCCTCCACTTT.